This T cell receptor (beta chain) emerged from a study of identical twins. From the 5' RACE reads, TCRdb called clonotypes with MiXCR, one entry per CDR3 protein. In the table there are some 900,000 distinct CDR3 sequences, 9% to 15% of which are singletons. The germline V gene encodes CDR1 MRHNA and CDR2 SNTAGT. Trimming removed 8 bases from V and 7 bases from J, with 8 bases in between. The CDR3 runs to 11 residues. Study observations and caveats: Potential partial confounding of zero-insertion analyses by invariant MAIT and iNKT cells was noted.

Only a few counts were recorded for this clonotype. What it binds is not known. In addition, the sample was reused for a study of yellow fever vaccine responses in identical twins.

The chain links TRBV6-4 to TRBJ2-2, with D tentatively TRBD2 (5 bases). Sample: PBMCs. The origin of this receptor is a woman aged 18 to 35 in good health. CDR3 DNA sequence: TGTGCCAGCGGGAGCGGCGGGGAGCTGTTTTTT. Its translation is CASGSGGELFF.